The 29 T cell receptor beta chains presented below share a single source sample, sequenced in a study of T-cell memory formation after mild COVID-19. One entry per CDR3 protein, called by TCRdb with MiXCR from the 5' RACE reads. The data hold over 150,000 distinct CDR3 sequences, with about a fifth observed a single time. The source material was PBMCs or a T cell subset sorted from them (not recorded which). The source of these receptors is an adult woman who had mild COVID-19 (a few samples of this study predate the infection). Cell type and time point are not known.

This chain joins TRBV29-1 and TRBJ2-7; 8 bases match TRBD1. V shed 4 bases, J shed 4 bases, and the junction held 6 bases outside the gene matches. This CDR3 has 13 residues. Germline CDR1 SQVTM, CDR2 ANQGSEA. The CDR3 coding sequence is TGCAGCGTTGTGGGGACAGGATCTTACGAGCAGTACTTC. Amino acids: CSVVGTGSYEQYF.

This clonotype turned up a few times. The rearrangement uses TRBV7-8 and TRBJ2-1; 14 nucleotides agree with TRBD2. V lost 4 bases, J lost 8 bases, and 7 bases stayed unmatched. The CDR3 is 16 amino acids. Germline V gene sequence: CDR1 SGHVS, CDR2 FQNEAQ. For the CDR3, the DNA is TGTGCCAGCAGCTCACCGACTAGCGGGGGGGCCTATGAGCAGTTCTTC. Translated: CASSSPTSGGAYEQFF.

This chain uses TRBV7-7 with TRBJ2-1; D is unclear. With 1 base removed from V and 5 bases from J, the gap between germline ends came to 6 bases. This CDR3 contains 13 residues. Germline CDR1 SSHAT, CDR2 FNYEAQ (reference sequence). CDR3 protein: CASSLVRNNEQFF. CDR3 sequence (DNA): TGTGCCAGCAGCTTAGTGAGGAACAATGAGCAGTTCTTC.

This clonotype was counted between two and nine times. This rearrangement joins TRBV5-1 to TRBJ2-7; TRBD1 matches 9 bases. V was clipped by 3 bases and J by 5 bases; unmatched bases: 6. The CDR3 has 14 residues. Germline values: CDR1 SGHRS, CDR2 YFSETQ. The CDR3 DNA reads TGCGCCAGCAGCTGGGGACAGGGTAACGACGAGCAGTACTTC. It encodes CASSWGQGNDEQYF.

This chain uses TRBV4-1 with TRBJ1-5; D remains ambiguous. V was clipped by 1 base and J by 7 bases, with 17 bases between them. In germline, CDR1 is MGHRA, CDR2 YSYEKL. The length of the CDR3 is 16 residues. For the CDR3, the DNA is TGCGCCAGCAGCCAAGGAGCTTACCGTTGGGAGCAGCCCCAGCATTTT. Protein product: CASSQGAYRWEQPQHF.

This clonotype was picked up a small number of times. V gene TRBV20-1 combines with J gene TRBJ2-7; 10 positions agree with TRBD2. The CDR3 contains 14 residues. The V gene's germline CDR1 is DFQATT and CDR2 SNEGSKA (reference sequence). Trimming removed 5 bases from V and 3 bases from J; junction bases left unmatched: 7. The DNA for the CDR3 is TGCAGTGCTGCATGGGTAGCGGGGGGCTACGAGCAGTACTTC. Its translation is CSAAWVAGGYEQYF.

This clonotype has just a few counts. V is TRBV6-5 and J is TRBJ1-1; no clear D gene. CDR1 is MNHEY and CDR2 is SVGAGI in the germline V gene. V was clipped by 10 bases and J by 0 bases, with 18 bases between them. There are 15 residues in the CDR3. The CDR3 spells CATQLDTFLNTEAFF. The CDR3 DNA sequence: TGTGCCACACAGCTCGACACCTTCTTGAACACTGAAGCTTTCTTT.

The V and J genes are TRBV9 and TRBJ2-2; 7 bases fit TRBD2. V was pared by 2 bases and J by 5 bases, with 0 bases of the junction left unmatched. Germline CDR1 and CDR2: SGDLS and YYNGEE. The length of the CDR3 is 13 residues. The CDR3 DNA is TGTGCCAGCAGCGTTAGCGGGACCGGGGAGCTGTTTTTT. The encoded protein is CASSVSGTGELFF.

The V and J genes are TRBV7-9 and TRBJ2-7; 8 nucleotides align to TRBD1. V lost 5 bases and J lost 4; bases outside the gene matches: 7. The CDR3 consists of 14 residues. Germline values: CDR1 SEHNR, CDR2 FQNEAQ (reference sequence). The chain's CDR3 is CASSKQGESYEQYF. The CDR3 region has the DNA TGTGCCAGCAGCAAACAGGGGGAATCATACGAGCAGTACTTC. The full variable domain, rest sourced from reference TRBV7-9 and TRBJ2-7, is DTGVSQNPRHKITKRGQNVTFRCDPISEHNRLYWYRQTLGQGPEFLTYFQNEAQLEKSRLLSDRFSAERPKGSFSTLEIQRTEQGDSAMYLCASSKQGESYEQYFGPGTRLTVT.

J is TRBJ2-5 and V is TRBV7-2; 8 nucleotides align to TRBD2. The CDR3 totals 16 residues. V was pared by 5 bases and J by 0 bases, with 8 bases of the junction left unmatched. Germline V gene sequence: CDR1 SGHTA, CDR2 FQGNSA. The CDR3 bases are TGTGCCAGCAGCCCCGCGTGGCGGGGGGACCAAGAGACCCAGTACTTC. Translating it yields CASSPAWRGDQETQYF.

The chain has TRBV5-6 and TRBJ2-1; D gene unclear. CDR3 length: 11 residues. CDR1 and CDR2 from the germline V gene are SGHDT and YYEEEE. V was clipped by 6 bases and J by 3 bases, with 4 bases between them. CDR3 amino acids: CASTYYNEQFF. CDR3 sequence (DNA): TGTGCCAGCACTTACTACAATGAGCAGTTCTTC.

This clonotype was seen more than once but under ten times. The rearrangement joins TRBV5-1 to TRBJ2-1; 13 positions match TRBD2. The CDR3 has 18 residues. Unmatched junction bases numbered 13, after V lost 4 bases and J lost 6 bases. Germline CDR1 reads SGHRS; CDR2 reads YFSETQ. Here the CDR3 reads CASSRTGTSGTPPNEQFF. The CDR3 nucleotides are TGCGCCAGCAGCCGTACCGGGACTAGCGGGACTCCGCCCAATGAGCAGTTCTTC.

The J gene is TRBJ2-5, the V gene TRBV7-6, with TRBD2 matching over 10 bases. The junction had 5 bases not matched to a gene; V was cut back by 5 bases and J by 5 bases. Looked up from germline, CDR1 is SGHVS and CDR2 is FNYEAQ. The CDR3 contains 14 residues. CDR3 loop: CASSPSGGLETQYF. For the CDR3, the DNA is TGTGCCAGCAGCCCTAGCGGGGGCCTTGAGACCCAGTACTTC.

This chain joins TRBV7-6 and TRBJ2-1; D gene uncertain. Germline CDR1 and CDR2: SGHVS and FNYEAQ. Trimming removed 6 bases at V and 1 base at J, with 7 bases between. The CDR3 loop spans 13 amino acids. In DNA, the CDR3 is TGTGCCAGCAGACATATGTCCTACAATGAGCAGTTCTTC. Translating gives CASRHMSYNEQFF.

This clonotype turned up a few times. The chain combines TRBV18 with TRBJ1-4, with TRBD1 as a possible D gene (6 bases). Deletions cut 0 bases from V and 8 bases from J, with 16 bases between. Germline V gives CDR1 KGHSH, CDR2 LQKENI. The CDR3 spans 16 residues. The CDR3 DNA reads TGTGCCAGCTCACCACCCCTACAGGAAGGGGGAGAAAAACTGTTTTTT. Translating it yields CASSPPLQEGGEKLFF.

The chain recombines TRBV20-1 with TRBJ1-2, with TRBD1 matching over 8 bases. With 3 bases clipped from V and 0 bases from J, the junction kept 6 bases outside the gene matches. The CDR3 contains 15 residues. Germline V CDR1 and CDR2: DFQATT, SNEGSKA (reference sequence). CDR3 bases: TGCAGTGCTAGTTCCGACAGGGGAACTAACTATGGCTACACCTTC. It codes for CSASSDRGTNYGYTF.

The genes are TRBV24-1 and TRBJ1-6; D is ambiguous. CDR3 length equals 13 residues. Per the germline V gene, CDR1 is KGHDR and CDR2 is SFDVKD. Trimming took 2 bases from V and 8 from J, leaving 6 bases between them. CDR3 sequence: CATSDSGYSPLHF. The CDR3 DNA is TGTGCCACCAGTGATTCGGGGTATTCACCCCTCCACTTT.

The chain is built from TRBV2 and TRBJ2-7, with TRBD1 matching over 8 bases. The germline V gene encodes CDR1 SNHLY and CDR2 FYNNEI. There are 15 residues in the CDR3. Trimming removed 5 bases from V and 0 bases from J; junction bases left unmatched: 6. The CDR3 sequence is CASSTPGGASYEQYF. The CDR3 nucleotides are TGTGCCAGCAGTACTCCAGGGGGCGCCTCCTACGAGCAGTACTTC.

This clonotype was observed a handful of times. The genes are TRBV5-1 and TRBJ1-1; no clear D. CDR3 size: 14 residues. Trimming removed 4 bases at V and 2 bases at J, with 12 bases between. Germline V gives CDR1 SGHRS, CDR2 YFSETQ. The CDR3 here is CASSTFDLNTEAFF. The CDR3 coding sequence is TGCGCCAGCAGCACATTCGACCTTAACACTGAAGCTTTCTTT.

This clonotype was seen a handful of times. CDR3 amino acids: CASSFHGSDTQYF. The CDR3 nucleotides are TGTGCCAGCAGCTTCCACGGGTCGGATACGCAGTATTTT. This rearrangement joins TRBV7-3 to TRBJ2-3, with D uncertain. Germline V lookup: CDR1 SGHTA, CDR2 FQGTGA. The CDR3 contains 13 residues. V lost 3 bases and J lost 6, with 10 bases in between.

The V call is TRBV7-9, the J call TRBJ2-3; 10 bases match TRBD1. There are 17 residues in the CDR3. V shed 5 bases and J 4 bases; nucleotides not matched to a gene: 12. Looked up from germline, CDR1 is SEHNR and CDR2 is FQNEAQ (reference sequence). The CDR3 protein is CASSPPLGTGVSDTQYF. The DNA of the CDR3 is TGTGCCAGCAGCCCCCCATTGGGGACAGGGGTTTCAGATACGCAGTATTTT.

This clonotype was counted a few times. The chain carries TRBV5-1 and TRBJ2-7; 13 nucleotides match TRBD2. CDR1 is SGHRS and CDR2 is YFSETQ in the germline V gene. The CDR3 has 16 amino acids. The J segment lost 2 bases and the V segment lost 3 bases, leaving 5 bases of the junction unmatched. The CDR3 is CASSWTSGSATYEQYF. The CDR3 DNA reads TGCGCCAGCAGCTGGACTAGCGGGAGCGCAACCTACGAGCAGTACTTC.

The V gene is TRBV14, the J gene TRBJ1-1; D is possibly TRBD1 (5 bases). The V gene lost 0 bases and the J gene lost 6 bases, with 11 bases spanning the gap. CDR1 and CDR2 (germline): SGHDN, FVKESK. This CDR3 region has 14 residues. The CDR3 coding sequence is TGTGCCAGCAGCCAAGAGCGGGGCAGGTCTGAAGCTTTCTTT. Its translation is CASSQERGRSEAFF.

The chain employs TRBV12-3 or TRBV12-4 and TRBJ1-1; TRBD1 is a possible D gene (5 bases). The length of the CDR3 is 14 residues. The V end was cut by 5 bases, the J end by 4 bases, with 14 bases between. The CDR3 region is CASSPPGGGTEAFF. CDR3 in DNA: TGTGCCAGCAGTCCACCCGGGGGGGGCACTGAAGCTTTCTTT.

This clonotype was detected only a few times. The chain recombines TRBV4-1 with TRBJ1-5; no reliable D call. Trimming took 0 bases from V and 4 from J, leaving 16 bases between them. Germline loops: CDR1 MGHRA, CDR2 YSYEKL. CDR3 length equals 17 residues. CDR3 DNA: TGCGCCAGCAGCCAAGATATAGGAAGGGCGGAGAATCAGCCCCAGCATTTT. This encodes CASSQDIGRAENQPQHF.

V and J are TRBV6-2 or TRBV6-3 and TRBJ1-2; 12 bases match TRBD1. Germline V gives CDR1 MNHEY, CDR2 SVGEGT. The J segment lost 4 bases and the V segment lost 2 bases, leaving 8 bases of the junction unmatched. This CDR3 region has 17 residues. The CDR3 DNA is TGTGCCAGCAGTTACGCGGGACAGGGGGCGATGATCTATGGCTACACCTTC. It yields the protein CASSYAGQGAMIYGYTF.

The CDR3, as DNA: TGTGCCAGCGCCAGTGGGGCCGGAGGAGGCTACACCTTC. Amino acids: CASASGAGGGYTF. The J gene is TRBJ1-2, the V gene TRBV6-2 or TRBV6-3, with D maybe TRBD1 (5 bases). V lost 8 bases, J lost 8 bases, and 18 bases lay in between. CDR3 length: 13 amino acids. Germline assignment: CDR1 MNHEY and CDR2 SVGEGT.

This clonotype was detected only a few times. V is TRBV30 and J is TRBJ2-3; D may be TRBD1 (6 bases). The germline CDR1 and CDR2 sequences are GTSNPN and SVGIG (reference sequence). The V end lost 5 bases, the J end lost 6 bases, and 21 bases lay between the germline ends. The CDR3 is 15 residues long. Here the CDR3 reads CAWETGLSHLDTQYF. The DNA for the CDR3 is TGTGCCTGGGAAACAGGGCTGTCCCATCTCGATACGCAGTATTTT.

The J gene is TRBJ2-1, the V gene TRBV7-8; possibly TRBD1 for D (5 bases). Trimming stripped 5 bases from V and 12 bases from J, with 11 bases between. CDR3 size: 11 residues. Germline V gene sequence: CDR1 SGHVS, CDR2 FQNEAQ. CDR3 sequence (DNA): TGTGCCAGCAGCGCAGGCCAGGGGCAGTTCTTC. Protein product: CASSAGQGQFF. The full variable domain, in which reference TRBV7-8 and TRBJ2-1 provide the parts outside the CDR3, is GAGVSQSPRYKVAKRGQDVALRCDPISGHVSLFWYQQALGQGPEFLTYFQNEAQLDKSGLPSDRFFAERPEGSVSTLKIQRTQQEDSAVYLCASSAGQGQFFGPGTRLTVL.